The rows below give T cell receptor beta chains drawn from one sample of a study of T-cell reconstitution after alpha-beta-depleted transplantation in children. TCRdb analysed the PCR reads with MiXCR anew, one entry per CDR3 protein. The sample carries 350,000 to 400,000 distinct CDR3 sequences, more than 10% recorded once. This specimen consisted of PBMCs, obtained from the stem cell graft. The source is a human donor who donated a stem cell graft to a child with Fanconi anemia. The CDR3 runs from the conserved cysteine through the conserved F or W. Fields, in order: J gene, V gene, clone size, D gene, CDR3 DNA, CDR3 protein. A D gene is named only where the DNA matches it firmly. For some rows the clone size is stated as once, few or many, or as a class when expanded; others skip it.

J: TRBJ1-1
V: TRBV28
size: few
D: TRBD1
DNA: TGTGCCACTCACAGGGGGGTAAATACTGAAGCTTTCTTT
CDR3: CATHRGVNTEAFF

J: TRBJ2-5
V: TRBV7-8
size: few
D: -
DNA: TGTGCCAGCAGCCCCGCTTGGTCAGAACAAGAGACCCAGTACTTC
CDR3: CASSPAWSEQETQYF

J: TRBJ1-2
V: TRBV6-5
size: few
D: -
DNA: TGTGCCAGCAGATATACAGGGATTAACTATAGTGGCTACACCTTC
CDR3: CASRYTGINYSGYTF

J: TRBJ1-3
V: TRBV11-2
size: -
D: -
DNA: TGTGCCAGCAGCCCCCTGAGATGGGGGGGGACTGGAAACACCATATATTTT
CDR3: CASSPLRWGGTGNTIYF

J: TRBJ1-5
V: TRBV20-1
size: -
D: -
DNA: TGCAGTGCTAGAGAATGGAGGTACAGCAATCAGCCCCAGCATTTT
CDR3: CSAREWRYSNQPQHF

J: TRBJ2-7
V: TRBV29-1
size: many
D: -
DNA: TGCAGCGTTGAAGATCAAGGGGCACTCATCTACGAGCAGTACTTC
CDR3: CSVEDQGALIYEQYF

J: TRBJ2-2
V: TRBV12-3/TRBV12-4
size: few
D: -
DNA: TGTGCCAGCAACCAGGGGAGCACCGGGGAGCTGTTTTTT
CDR3: CASNQGSTGELFF

J: TRBJ2-3
V: TRBV12-3/TRBV12-4
size: -
D: TRBD2
DNA: TGTGCCAGCAGCCAGACTAGCGGGGGGTGGGATACGCAGTATTTT
CDR3: CASSQTSGGWDTQYF

J: TRBJ2-2
V: TRBV30
size: few
D: -
DNA: TGTGCCTGGAGTCTGTACACCGGGGAGCTGTTTTTT
CDR3: CAWSLYTGELFF

J: TRBJ2-1
V: TRBV12-3/TRBV12-4
size: few
D: -
DNA: TGTGCCAGCAGCCCCTCTCGCGGGGTGAACAATGAGCAGTTCTTC
CDR3: CASSPSRGVNNEQFF

J: TRBJ2-1
V: TRBV6-2/TRBV6-3
size: few
D: TRBD1
DNA: TGTGCCAGCAGCCCGACAGGGGCCGGGGTCAATGAGCAGTTCTTC
CDR3: CASSPTGAGVNEQFF